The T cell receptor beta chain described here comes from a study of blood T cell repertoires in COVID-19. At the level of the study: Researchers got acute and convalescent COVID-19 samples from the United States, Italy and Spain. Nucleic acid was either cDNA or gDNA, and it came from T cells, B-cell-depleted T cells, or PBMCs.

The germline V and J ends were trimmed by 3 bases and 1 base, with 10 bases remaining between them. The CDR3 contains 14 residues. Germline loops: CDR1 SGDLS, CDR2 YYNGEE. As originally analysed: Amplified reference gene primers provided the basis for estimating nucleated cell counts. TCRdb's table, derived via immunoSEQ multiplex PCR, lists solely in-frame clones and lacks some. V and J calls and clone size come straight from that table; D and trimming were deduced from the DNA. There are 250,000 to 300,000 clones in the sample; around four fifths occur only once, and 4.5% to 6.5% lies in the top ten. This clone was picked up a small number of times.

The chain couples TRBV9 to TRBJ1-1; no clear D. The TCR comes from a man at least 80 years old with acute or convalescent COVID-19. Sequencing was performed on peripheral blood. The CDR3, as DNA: TGTGCCAGCAGCGCCAGCCGGGAGAACACTGAAGCTTTCTTT. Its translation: CASSASRENTEAFF.